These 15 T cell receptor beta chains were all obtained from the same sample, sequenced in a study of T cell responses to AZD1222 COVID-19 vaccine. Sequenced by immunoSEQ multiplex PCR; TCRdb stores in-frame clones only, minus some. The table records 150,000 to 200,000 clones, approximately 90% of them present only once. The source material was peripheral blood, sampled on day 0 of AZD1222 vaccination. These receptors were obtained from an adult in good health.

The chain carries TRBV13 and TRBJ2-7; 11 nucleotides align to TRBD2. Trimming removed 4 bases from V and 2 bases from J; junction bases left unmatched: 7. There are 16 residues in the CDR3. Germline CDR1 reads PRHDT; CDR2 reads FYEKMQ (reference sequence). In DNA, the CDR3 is TGTGCCAGCAGCTGGATTAGCGGGAGGGACCCCTACGAGCAGTACTTC. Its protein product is CASSWISGRDPYEQYF. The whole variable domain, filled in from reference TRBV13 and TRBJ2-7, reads AAGVIQSPRHLIKEKRETATLKCYPIPRHDTVYWYQQGPGQDPQFLISFYEKMQSDKGSIPDRFSAQQFSDYHSELNMSSLELGDSALYFCASSWISGRDPYEQYFGPGTRLTVT.

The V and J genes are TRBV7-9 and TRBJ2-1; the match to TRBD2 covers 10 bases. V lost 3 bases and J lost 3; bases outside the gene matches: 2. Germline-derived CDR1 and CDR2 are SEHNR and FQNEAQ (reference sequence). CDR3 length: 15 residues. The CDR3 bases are TGTGCCAGCAGCTTTGGACTAGCGGTCTACAATGAGCAGTTCTTC. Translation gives CASSFGLAVYNEQFF.

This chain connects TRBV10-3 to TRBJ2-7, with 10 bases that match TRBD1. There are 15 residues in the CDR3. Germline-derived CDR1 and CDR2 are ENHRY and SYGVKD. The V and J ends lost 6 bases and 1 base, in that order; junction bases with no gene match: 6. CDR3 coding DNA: TGTGCCATCAGGGCTGGGACAGGGGTTTCCTACGAGCAGTACTTC. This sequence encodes CAIRAGTGVSYEQYF.

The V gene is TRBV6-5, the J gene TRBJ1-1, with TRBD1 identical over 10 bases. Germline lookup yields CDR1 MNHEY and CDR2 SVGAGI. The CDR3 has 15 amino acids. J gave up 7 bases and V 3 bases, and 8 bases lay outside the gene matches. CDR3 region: CASSYRLDRGYEAFF. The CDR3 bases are TGTGCCAGCAGTTATCGGCTGGACAGGGGGTATGAAGCTTTCTTT.

CDR3 sequence (DNA): TGTGCCAGCTCACCACCGTCCGGTCAAGATACGCAGTATTTT. It specifies CASSPPSGQDTQYF. The genes are TRBV18 and TRBJ2-3; the D is unclear. V was trimmed by 0 bases and J by 5 bases, leaving 9 bases between them. The CDR3 is 14 residues long. Germline assignment: CDR1 KGHSH and CDR2 LQKENI.

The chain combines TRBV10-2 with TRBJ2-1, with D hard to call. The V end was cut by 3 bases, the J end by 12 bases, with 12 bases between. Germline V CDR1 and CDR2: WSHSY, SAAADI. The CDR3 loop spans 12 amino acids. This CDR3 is CASSENFKGQFF. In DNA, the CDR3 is TGCGCCAGCAGTGAAAACTTCAAGGGGCAGTTCTTC.

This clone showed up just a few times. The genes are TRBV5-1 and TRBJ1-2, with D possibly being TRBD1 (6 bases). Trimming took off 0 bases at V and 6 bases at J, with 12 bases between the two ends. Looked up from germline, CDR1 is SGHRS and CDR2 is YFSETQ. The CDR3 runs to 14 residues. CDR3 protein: CASSLAGQPHGYTF. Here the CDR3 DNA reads TGCGCCAGCAGCTTGGCTGGACAGCCTCATGGCTACACCTTC.

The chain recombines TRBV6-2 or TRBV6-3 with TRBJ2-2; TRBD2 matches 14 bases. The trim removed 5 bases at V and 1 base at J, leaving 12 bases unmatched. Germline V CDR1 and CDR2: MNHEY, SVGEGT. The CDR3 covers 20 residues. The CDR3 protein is CASSPTGTSGRSRNTGELFF. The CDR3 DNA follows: TGTGCCAGCAGTCCAACCGGGACTAGCGGGAGATCGAGGAACACCGGGGAGCTGTTTTTT.

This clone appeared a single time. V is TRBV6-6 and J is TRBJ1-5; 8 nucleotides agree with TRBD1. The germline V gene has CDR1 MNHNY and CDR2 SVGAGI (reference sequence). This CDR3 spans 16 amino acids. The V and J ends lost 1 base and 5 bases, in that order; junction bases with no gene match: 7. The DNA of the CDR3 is TGTGCCAGCAGTTACTGGCATGCAGGGGGCTATCAGCCCCAGCATTTT. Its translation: CASSYWHAGGYQPQHF.

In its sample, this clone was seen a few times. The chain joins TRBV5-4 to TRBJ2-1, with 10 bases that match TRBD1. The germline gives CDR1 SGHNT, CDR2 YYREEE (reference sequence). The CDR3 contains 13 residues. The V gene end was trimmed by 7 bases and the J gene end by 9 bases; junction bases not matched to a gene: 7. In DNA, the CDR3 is TGTGCCAGCTGGACAGGGGGGAAGAGTGAGCAGTTCTTC. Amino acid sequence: CASWTGGKSEQFF.

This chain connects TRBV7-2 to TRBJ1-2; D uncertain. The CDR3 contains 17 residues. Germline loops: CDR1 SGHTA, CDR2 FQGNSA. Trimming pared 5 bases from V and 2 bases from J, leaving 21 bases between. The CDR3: CASSARPLGLSNYGYTF. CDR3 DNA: TGTGCCAGCAGCGCGCGACCATTAGGACTTTCAAACTATGGCTACACCTTC.

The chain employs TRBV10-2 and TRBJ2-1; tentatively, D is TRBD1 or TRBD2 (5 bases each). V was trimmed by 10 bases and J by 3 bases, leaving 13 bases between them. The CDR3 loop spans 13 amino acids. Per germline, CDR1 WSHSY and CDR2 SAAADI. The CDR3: CATSGGNYNEQFF. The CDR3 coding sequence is TGCGCCACCTCTGGGGGTAACTACAATGAGCAGTTCTTC.

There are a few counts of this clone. CDR3 residues: CASEWGGVTDTQYF. CDR3 bases: TGTGCCAGCGAATGGGGAGGGGTCACAGATACGCAGTATTTT. The chain employs TRBV28 and TRBJ2-3, with TRBD2 matching 7 bases. CDR3 length: 14 residues. Germline V lookup: CDR1 MDHEN, CDR2 SYDVKM. The V segment lost 8 bases and the J segment 2 bases; nucleotides outside the gene matches: 7.

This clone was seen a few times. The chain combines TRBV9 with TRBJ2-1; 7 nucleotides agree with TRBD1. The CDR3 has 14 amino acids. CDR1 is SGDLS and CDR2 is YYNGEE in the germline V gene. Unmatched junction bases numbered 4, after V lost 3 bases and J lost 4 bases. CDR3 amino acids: CASSGDRDYNEQFF. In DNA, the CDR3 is TGTGCCAGCAGCGGTGACAGGGATTACAATGAGCAGTTCTTC.

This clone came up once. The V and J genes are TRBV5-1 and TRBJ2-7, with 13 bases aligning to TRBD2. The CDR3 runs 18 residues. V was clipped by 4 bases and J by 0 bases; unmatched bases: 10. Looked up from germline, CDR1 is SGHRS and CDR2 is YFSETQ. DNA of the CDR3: TGCGCCAGCAGCGCCGGACTAGCGGGAGCCTTCAGCTCCTACGAGCAGTACTTC. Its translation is CASSAGLAGAFSSYEQYF. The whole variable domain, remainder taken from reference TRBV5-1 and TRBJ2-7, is KAGVTQTPRYLIKTRGQQVTLSCSPISGHRSVSWYQQTPGQGLQFLFEYFSETQRNKGNFPGRFSGRQFSNSRSEMNVSTLELGDSALYLCASSAGLAGAFSSYEQYFGPGTRLTVT.